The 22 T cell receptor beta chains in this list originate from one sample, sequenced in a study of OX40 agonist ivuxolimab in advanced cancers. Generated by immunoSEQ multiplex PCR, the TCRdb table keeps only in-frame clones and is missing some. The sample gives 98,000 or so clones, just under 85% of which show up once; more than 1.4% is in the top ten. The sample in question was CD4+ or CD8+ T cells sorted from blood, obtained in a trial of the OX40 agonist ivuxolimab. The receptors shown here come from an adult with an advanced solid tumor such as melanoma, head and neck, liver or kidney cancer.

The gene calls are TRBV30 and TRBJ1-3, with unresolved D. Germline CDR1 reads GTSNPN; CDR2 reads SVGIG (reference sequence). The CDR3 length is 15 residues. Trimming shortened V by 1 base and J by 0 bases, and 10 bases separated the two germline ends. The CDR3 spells CAWSGQLASGNTIYF. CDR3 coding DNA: TGTGCCTGGAGTGGGCAGCTAGCCTCTGGAAACACCATATATTTT.

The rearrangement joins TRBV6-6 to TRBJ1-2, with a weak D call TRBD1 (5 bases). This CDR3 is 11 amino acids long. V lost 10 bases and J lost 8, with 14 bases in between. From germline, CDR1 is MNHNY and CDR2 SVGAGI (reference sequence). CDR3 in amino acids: CATRQNRGYTF. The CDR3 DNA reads TGTGCCACCCGACAGAACAGGGGCTACACCTTC.

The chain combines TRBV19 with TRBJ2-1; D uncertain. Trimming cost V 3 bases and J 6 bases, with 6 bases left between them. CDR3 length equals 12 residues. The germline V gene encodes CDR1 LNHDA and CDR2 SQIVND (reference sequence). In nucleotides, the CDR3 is TGTGCCAGTAGTATTTTAGCCAATGAGCAGTTCTTC. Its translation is CASSILANEQFF.

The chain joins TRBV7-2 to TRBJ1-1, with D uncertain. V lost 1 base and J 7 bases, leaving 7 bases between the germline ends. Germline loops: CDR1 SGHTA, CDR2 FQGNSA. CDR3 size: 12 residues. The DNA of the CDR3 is TGTGCCAGCAGCTTAGGTCGGGTTGAAGCTTTCTTT. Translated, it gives CASSLGRVEAFF. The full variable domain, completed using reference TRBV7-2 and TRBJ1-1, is GAGVSQSPSNKVTEKGKDVELRCDPISGHTALYWYRQSLGQGLEFLIYFQGNSAPDKSGLPSDRFSAERTGGSVSTLTIQRTQQEDSAVYLCASSLGRVEAFFGQGTRLTVV.

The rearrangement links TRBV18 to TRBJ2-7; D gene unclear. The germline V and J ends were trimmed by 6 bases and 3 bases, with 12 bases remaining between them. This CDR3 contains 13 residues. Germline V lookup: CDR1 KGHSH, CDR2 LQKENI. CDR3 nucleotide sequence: TGTGCCAGCTCCCCTGTTATGGACTACGAGCAGTACTTC. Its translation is CASSPVMDYEQYF.

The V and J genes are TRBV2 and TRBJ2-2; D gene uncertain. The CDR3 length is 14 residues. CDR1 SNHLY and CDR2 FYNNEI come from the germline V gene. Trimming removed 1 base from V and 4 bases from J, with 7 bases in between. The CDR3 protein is CASSEVRATGELFF. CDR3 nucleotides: TGTGCCAGCAGTGAAGTAAGGGCCACCGGGGAGCTGTTTTTT.

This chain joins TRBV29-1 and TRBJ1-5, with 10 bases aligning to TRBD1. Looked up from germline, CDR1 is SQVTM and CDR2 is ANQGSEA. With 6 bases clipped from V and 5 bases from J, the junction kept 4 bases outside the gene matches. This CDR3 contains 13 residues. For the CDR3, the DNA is TGCAGCGTCGCCGGGACAGGGGATCAGCCCCAGCATTTT. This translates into CSVAGTGDQPQHF.

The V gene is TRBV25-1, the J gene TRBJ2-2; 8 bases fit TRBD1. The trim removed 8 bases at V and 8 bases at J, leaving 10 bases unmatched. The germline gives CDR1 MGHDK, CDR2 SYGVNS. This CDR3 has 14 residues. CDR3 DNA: TGTGCCAGCGCCGGGACAGGTTCAGTTGGGGAGCTGTTTTTT. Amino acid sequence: CASAGTGSVGELFF.

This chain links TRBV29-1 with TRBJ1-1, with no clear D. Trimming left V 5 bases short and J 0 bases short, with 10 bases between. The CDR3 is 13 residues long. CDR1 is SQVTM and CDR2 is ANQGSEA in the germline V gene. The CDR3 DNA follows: TGCAGCGTTTCTCGGGGTATGAACACTGAAGCTTTCTTT. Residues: CSVSRGMNTEAFF.

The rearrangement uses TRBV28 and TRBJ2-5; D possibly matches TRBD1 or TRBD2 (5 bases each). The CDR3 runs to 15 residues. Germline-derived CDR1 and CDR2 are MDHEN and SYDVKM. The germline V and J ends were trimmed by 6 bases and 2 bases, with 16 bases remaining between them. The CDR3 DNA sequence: TGTGCCAGCAGCTCCGGGGCAGGGATGCAAGAGACCCAGTACTTC. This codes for CASSSGAGMQETQYF.

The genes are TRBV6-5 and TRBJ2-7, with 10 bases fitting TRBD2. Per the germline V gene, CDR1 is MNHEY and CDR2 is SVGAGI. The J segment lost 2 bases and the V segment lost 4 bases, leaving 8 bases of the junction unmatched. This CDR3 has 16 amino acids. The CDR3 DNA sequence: TGTGCCAGCAGTTGGGTTACTAGCGGGAAGACCTACGAGCAGTACTTC. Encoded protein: CASSWVTSGKTYEQYF.

CDR3 amino acids: CASSLLANTGELFF. Written as DNA, the CDR3 is TGTGCCAGCAGCTTATTAGCGAACACCGGGGAGCTGTTTTTT. V is TRBV7-9 and J is TRBJ2-2; D remains ambiguous. This CDR3 is 14 amino acids long. V was pared by 2 bases and J by 0 bases, with 4 bases between. Germline V gene data show CDR1 as SEHNR and CDR2 as FQNEAQ (reference sequence).

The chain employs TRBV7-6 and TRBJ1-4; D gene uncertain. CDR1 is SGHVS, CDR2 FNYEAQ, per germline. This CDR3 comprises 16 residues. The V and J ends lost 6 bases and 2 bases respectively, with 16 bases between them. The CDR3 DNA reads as TGTGCCAGCAGTCAGACTCCCCGTACTACTAATGAAAAACTGTTTTTT. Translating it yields CASSQTPRTTNEKLFF.

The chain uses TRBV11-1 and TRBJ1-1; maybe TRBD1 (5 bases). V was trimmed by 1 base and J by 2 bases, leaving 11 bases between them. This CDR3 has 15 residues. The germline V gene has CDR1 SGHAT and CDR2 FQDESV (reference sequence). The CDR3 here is CASSLEFRGNTEAFF. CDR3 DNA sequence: TGTGCCAGCAGCTTAGAGTTTCGGGGCAACACTGAAGCTTTCTTT. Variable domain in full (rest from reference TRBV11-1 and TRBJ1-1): EAEVAQSPRYKITEKSQAVAFWCDPISGHATLYWYRQILGQGPELLVQFQDESVVDDSQLPKDRFSAERLKGVDSTLKIQPAELGDSAMYLCASSLEFRGNTEAFFGQGTRLTVV.

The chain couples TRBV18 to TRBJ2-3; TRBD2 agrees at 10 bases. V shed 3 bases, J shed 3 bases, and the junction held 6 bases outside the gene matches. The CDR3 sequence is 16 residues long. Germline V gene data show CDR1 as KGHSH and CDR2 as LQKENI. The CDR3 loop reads CASSPKGLANTDTQYF. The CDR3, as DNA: TGTGCCAGCTCACCCAAGGGACTAGCGAATACAGATACGCAGTATTTT. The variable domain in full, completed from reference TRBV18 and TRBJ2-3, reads NAGVMQNPRHLVRRRGQEARLRCSPMKGHSHVYWYRQLPEEGLKFMVYLQKENIIDESGMPKERFSAEFPKEGPSILRIQQVVRGDSAAYFCASSPKGLANTDTQYFGPGTRLTVL.

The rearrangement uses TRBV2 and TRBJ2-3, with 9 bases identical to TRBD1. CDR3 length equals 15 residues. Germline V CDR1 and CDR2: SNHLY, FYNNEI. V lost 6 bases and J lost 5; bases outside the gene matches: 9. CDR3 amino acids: CASRIGQGLEDTQYF. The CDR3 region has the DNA TGTGCCAGCAGGATAGGACAGGGGCTGGAAGATACGCAGTATTTT.

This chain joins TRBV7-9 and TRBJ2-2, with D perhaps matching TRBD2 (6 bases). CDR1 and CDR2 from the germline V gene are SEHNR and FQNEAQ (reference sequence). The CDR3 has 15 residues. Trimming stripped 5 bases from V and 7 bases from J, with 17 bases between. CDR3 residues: CASSPPGSWGGELFF. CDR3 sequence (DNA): TGTGCCAGCAGCCCCCCCGGGAGTTGGGGCGGGGAGCTGTTTTTT.

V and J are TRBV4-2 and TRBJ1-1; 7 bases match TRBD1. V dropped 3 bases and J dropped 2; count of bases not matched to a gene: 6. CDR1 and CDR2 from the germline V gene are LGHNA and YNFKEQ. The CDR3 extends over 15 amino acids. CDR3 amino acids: CASSHTGERNTEAFF. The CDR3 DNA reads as TGTGCCAGCAGCCACACAGGGGAGAGAAACACTGAAGCTTTCTTT.

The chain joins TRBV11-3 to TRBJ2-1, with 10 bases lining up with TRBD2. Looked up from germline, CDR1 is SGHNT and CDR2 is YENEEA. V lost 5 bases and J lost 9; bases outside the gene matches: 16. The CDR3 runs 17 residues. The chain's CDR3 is CASSPNSGGALSVEQFF. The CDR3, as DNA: TGTGCCAGCAGCCCGAACAGCGGGGGGGCCTTAAGCGTTGAGCAGTTCTTC.

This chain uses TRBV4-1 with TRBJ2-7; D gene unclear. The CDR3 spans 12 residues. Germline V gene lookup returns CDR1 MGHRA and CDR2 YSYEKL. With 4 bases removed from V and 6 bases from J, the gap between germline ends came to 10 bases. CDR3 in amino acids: CASSLNGGEQYF. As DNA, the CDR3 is TGCGCCAGCAGCCTTAATGGTGGCGAGCAGTACTTC.

In nucleotides, the CDR3 is TGTGCCAGCAGCCCGGGGCAGGGGTCTTTTCAGCCCCAGCATTTT. Encoded protein: CASSPGQGSFQPQHF. The V gene is TRBV7-9, the J gene TRBJ1-5; D might be TRBD1 (6 bases). Trimming pared 5 bases from V and 6 bases from J, leaving 17 bases between. Germline-derived CDR1 and CDR2 are SEHNR and FQNEAQ (reference sequence). The CDR3 totals 15 residues.

CDR3 DNA: TGTGCCAGCAGTTTCGGTAGAGGGTCGAACACCGGGGAGCTGTTTTTT. Translation gives CASSFGRGSNTGELFF. The chain joins TRBV28 to TRBJ2-2, with D possibly matching TRBD2 (5 bases). The ends were cut back, 3 bases at V and 0 bases at J, with 11 bases in the middle. Per the germline V gene, CDR1 is MDHEN and CDR2 is SYDVKM. There are 16 residues in the CDR3. Full variable domain (outside the CDR3, taken from reference TRBV28 and TRBJ2-2): DVKVTQSSRYLVKRTGEKVFLECVQDMDHENMFWYRQDPGLGLRLIYFSYDVKMKEKGDIPEGYSVSREKKERFSLILESASTNQTSMYLCASSFGRGSNTGELFFGEGSRLTVL.